This TCR beta chain was sequenced during a study of shared T cell receptors in the human thymus. This clone has more than one count but fewer than ten. Assay used: immunoSEQ multiplex PCR; TCRdb lists only in-frame clones, some missing. The profile covers under 700,000 clones, with around 78% appearing a single time and about 0.014% taken by the ten largest. Per the germline V gene, CDR1 is MNHEY and CDR2 is SMNVEV (reference sequence). V lost 6 bases to trimming and J lost 7 bases; unmatched junction nucleotides: 9. This CDR3 contains 14 residues. These same records also appear under a second study, on human thymus T cells. From that report: In corrective heart surgery, resections were taken, and these provided the thymus tissue. Repertoires from thymus and blood appeared to show biased V and J gene usage.

Source material: thymocytes. V and J are TRBV27 and TRBJ1-5; TRBD1 aligns across 7 bases. This clonotype was sampled from a boy younger than two with a congenital heart defect. The CDR3 region is CASRSAGGRQPQHF. DNA for the CDR3: TGTGCCAGCAGATCCGCAGGGGGAAGGCAGCCCCAGCATTTT.